The next 2 T cell receptor beta chains were all read from a single sample in a study of shared clonotypes between healthy human individuals. Sequencing used immunoSEQ multiplex PCR; TCRdb keeps in-frame clones, though not all of them. Here the sample spans about 690,000 clones, 90% being singletons. The source material was memory CD8+ T cells from PBMCs. Indicated subset: CD45RO+ cells pooled with CCR7-negative TemRA cells. The receptors shown here come from a man aged 18 to 29 in good health. Some clones in this sample may be carry-over from other donors' samples.

The chain employs TRBV25-1 and TRBJ2-1, with D possibly TRBD1 on 5 matching bases. CDR1 is MGHDK and CDR2 is SYGVNS in the germline V gene. CDR3 length: 16 residues. V lost 2 bases, J lost 1 base, and 12 bases lay in between. The CDR3 region is CASSEGRAVSYNEQFF. The CDR3 coding sequence is TGTGCCAGCAGTGAAGGCAGGGCGGTATCCTACAATGAGCAGTTCTTC.

The V and J genes are TRBV7-3 and TRBJ2-5, with TRBD2 as a possible D gene (6 bases). V shed 0 bases and J shed 4 bases, with 12 bases lying between them. In germline, CDR1 is SGHTA, CDR2 FQGTGA. This CDR3 spans 15 amino acids. DNA of the CDR3: TGTGCCAGCAGCTTAACCGGCGGGACGGGAGAGACCCAGTACTTC. Translated, it gives CASSLTGGTGETQYF.